This T cell receptor beta chain was observed in a study of T-cell memory formation after mild COVID-19. Whole-study context: Clusters of TCRs were largely donor specific.

Worth noting for this clonotype: Its specificity is unknown.

Germline lookup yields CDR1 SGHRS and CDR2 YFSETQ. There are 17 residues in the CDR3. Trimming stripped 0 bases from V and 3 bases from J, with 16 bases between. Broader study findings: Confirmation was lacking for SARS-CoV-2 specificity of second-wave clones that peaked on day 37. That cross-reactive memory joined was suggested by some responding clones appearing in pre-infection memory.

Via MiXCR, TCRdb re-called the 5' RACE reads, giving one row per CDR3 protein. Of around 310,000 distinct CDR3 sequences listed, roughly an eighth are singletons. The V gene is TRBV5-1, the J gene TRBJ1-5, with D possibly TRBD1 on 6 matching bases. Sequencing was performed on PBMCs or a T cell subset sorted from them (not recorded which). The source of this sequence is a man aged 18 to 30 who had mild COVID-19 (a few samples of this study predate the infection). Cell type and time point are not known. The CDR3, as DNA: TGCGCCAGCAGCTTGGGACCCGGGCAGGGGAACAATCAGCCCCAGCATTTT. It is translated as CASSLGPGQGNNQPQHF.